This is a list of T cell receptor beta chains from one sample in a study of early T cells in non-severe SARS-CoV-2 infection. TCRdb called the 5' RACE reads again in MiXCR, with one record for every CDR3 protein. The data contain 25,000 to 30,000 distinct CDR3 sequences, about 8.6% of them seen just once; the ten biggest clones take up around 13%. What was sequenced was whole blood. Source of these receptors: an adult who was a healthcare worker with PCR-confirmed SARS-CoV-2 infection or an uninfected control (not recorded which). CDR3s include the opening cysteine and the closing phenylalanine or tryptophan. Fields, in order: V gene, J gene, D gene, clone size, CDR3 DNA, CDR3 protein. A D gene is named only where the DNA matches it firmly. A row's size may be missing; if present it is once, few, many or a size class.

>TRBV7-2|TRBJ1-5|-|few
TGTGCCAGCAGCTTTAATAGCAATCAGCCCCAGCATTTT
CASSFNSNQPQHF
>TRBV6-5|TRBJ1-1|TRBD1|many
TGTGCCAGCGTTCTCTCTCAGGGGGGGACTGAAGCTTTCTTT
CASVLSQGGTEAFF
>TRBV7-2|TRBJ2-5|-|many
TGTGCCAGCAGCTTAGGGGGTTTAAGGGCCAGGGCGGCCCAGTACTTC
CASSLGGLRARAAQYF
>TRBV18|TRBJ2-7|-|-
TGTGCCAGCTCACGACGAGGCACTTCCTACGAGCAGTACTTC
CASSRRGTSYEQYF
>TRBV2|TRBJ1-2|-|many
TGTGCCAGCAGTGAAGAGGGGGACTATGGCTACACCTTC
CASSEEGDYGYTF
>TRBV12-3/TRBV12-4|TRBJ2-3|-|many
TGTGCCAGCAGTTTATCTGCGGGGGCAGGAGATACGCAGTATTTT
CASSLSAGAGDTQYF
>TRBV28|TRBJ1-1|-|many
TGTGCCAGCAGTTTTTCGTGGTTGGGCACTGAAGCTTTCTTT
CASSFSWLGTEAFF
>TRBV12-3/TRBV12-4|TRBJ2-3|-|-
TGTGCCAGCAGTTGGCAGGAAGCAGATACGCAGTATTTT
CASSWQEADTQYF
>TRBV30|TRBJ2-1|-|many
TGTGCCTGGAGTGCCCCCAGGCCGGATGGGGACAATGAGCAGTTCTTC
CAWSAPRPDGDNEQFF
>TRBV5-6|TRBJ2-3|-|once
TGTGCCAGCAGCTTGGAGGCAGCGTACACAGATACGCAGTATTTT
CASSLEAAYTDTQYF
>TRBV13|TRBJ1-3|-|few
TGTGCCAGCAGCTTATTTGGGGGAAACACCATATATTTT
CASSLFGGNTIYF
>TRBV2|TRBJ1-1|-|many
TGTGCCAGCAGTGGTAGTTTAGGAAGGGAAGCTTTCTTT
CASSGSLGREAFF
>TRBV10-3|TRBJ2-3|TRBD2|many
TGTGCCATCCGGCCTAGCGGTAGCACAGATACGCAGTATTTT
CAIRPSGSTDTQYF
>TRBV7-3|TRBJ2-7|-|many
TGTGCCAGCAGCTTTGGAGGGGGCGAGCAGTACTTC
CASSFGGGEQYF
>TRBV7-2|TRBJ1-2|-|-
TGTGCCAGCAGCTTAGATATCAGGGCCTATGGCTACACCTTC
CASSLDIRAYGYTF
>TRBV6-2/TRBV6-3|TRBJ1-5|TRBD1|many
TGTGCCAGCAGCAGGACAGGGAGTCAGCCCCAGCATTTT
CASSRTGSQPQHF
>TRBV29-1|TRBJ2-1|-|many
TGCAGCGGCCGAGGGGGCAATGAGCAGTTCTTC
CSGRGGNEQFF
>TRBV6-2/TRBV6-3|TRBJ2-5|-|-
TGTGCCAGCAACCCCAGGGACCCGGGGACCCAGTACTTC
CASNPRDPGTQYF
>TRBV12-3/TRBV12-4|TRBJ1-1|-|-
TGTGCCAGCACAAACCGGTGGGAAGCTTTCTTT
CASTNRWEAFF
>TRBV24-1|TRBJ2-1|TRBD2|many
TGTGCCACCATGGACGGGGGGTCCAATGAGCAGTTCTTC
CATMDGGSNEQFF
>TRBV5-6|TRBJ1-2|-|many
TGTGCCAGCAGCTTGTATGGGACTGGGGGCCCCTATGGCTACACCTTC
CASSLYGTGGPYGYTF
>TRBV5-6|TRBJ1-5|-|few
TGTGCCAGCAGCCTGGGACTCCCAGATCAGCCCCAGCATTTT
CASSLGLPDQPQHF
>TRBV20-1|TRBJ2-5|TRBD2|many
TGCAGTGCTAGAGACCTACTAGCGGAGACCCAGTACTTC
CSARDLLAETQYF
>TRBV19|TRBJ2-2|-|-
TGTGCCAGTAGTATGGTCAGGGGTCGGGATTGGACCGGGGAGCTGTTTTTT
CASSMVRGRDWTGELFF